This T cell receptor beta chain appears in the sequencing data of a study of shared clonotypes between healthy human individuals. About the research overall: Each donor's CD8 memory used one plate, CD8 naive two, each CD4 subset three.

Profiled with immunoSEQ multiplex PCR; TCRdb holds only in-frame clones, not every one. This table holds about a million clones, approximately 80% found once. With V trimmed by 3 bases and J by 4 bases, 8 bases remained unmatched. Germline values: CDR1 GTSNPN, CDR2 SVGIG (reference sequence). The CDR3 is 14 residues long. A few counts support this clone. Its specificity is unknown. Broader study findings: Clonotype sharing among donors was expected to depend on sequencing depth.

Nashville, Tennessee was home to all donors, each a Caucasian adult. The origin of this receptor is a man aged 18 to 29 in good health. Some clones in this sample may be carry-over from other donors' samples. The chain joins TRBV30 to TRBJ1-1; TRBD1 matches at 7 bases. The sequencing input was memory CD4+ T cells from PBMCs. Subset specified: CD45RA-negative fraction. CDR3 in amino acids: CAWSQGGTGTEAFF. The CDR3 DNA reads as TGTGCCTGGAGCCAGGGGGGGACGGGCACTGAAGCTTTCTTT.